This TCR beta chain was sequenced in a study of CXCR3-negative and CXCR3-positive naive CD8 T cells. Germline CDR1 SNHLY, CDR2 FYNNEI. The CDR3 consists of 13 residues. In preparing the TRB cDNA libraries, 5' RACE with UMI labels was used. TCRdb reprocessed the 5' RACE reads; each CDR3 protein has one entry and no DNA is given. This table lists about 9,600 distinct CDR3 sequences. Sequencing was performed on naive CXCR3- CD8+ T cells from blood. Subset noted: CD45RO-CCR7+CD27+CD95- naive CD8+ T cells lacking CXCR3 (TNR3-). The chain is built from TRBV2 and TRBJ2-5; with no DNA, the TCRdb D assignment of TRBD2 cannot be verified. This TCR derives from a human donor in good health. Some clones in this sample may be carry-over from other donors' samples. Here the CDR3 reads CASKLAGGETQYF.